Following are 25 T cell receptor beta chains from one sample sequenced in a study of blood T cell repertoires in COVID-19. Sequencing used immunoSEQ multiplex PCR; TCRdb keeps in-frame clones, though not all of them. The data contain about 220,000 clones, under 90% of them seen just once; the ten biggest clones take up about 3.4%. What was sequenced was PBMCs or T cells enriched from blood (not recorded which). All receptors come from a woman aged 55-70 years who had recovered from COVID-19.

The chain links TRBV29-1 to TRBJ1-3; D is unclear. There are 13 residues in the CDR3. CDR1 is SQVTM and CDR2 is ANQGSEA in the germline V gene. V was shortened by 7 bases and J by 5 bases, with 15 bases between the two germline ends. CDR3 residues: CSGQEAGRNTIYF. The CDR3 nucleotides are TGCAGCGGGCAGGAGGCTGGAAGAAACACCATATATTTT.

CDR3 DNA sequence: TGTGCCAGTAGTGCGACTAGCGGGAGAGGCACCGGGGAGCTGTTTTTT. Encoded protein: CASSATSGRGTGELFF. The chain joins TRBV19 to TRBJ2-2; TRBD2 agrees at 12 bases. The CDR3 is 16 amino acids. V lost 5 bases, J lost 4 bases, and 5 bases stayed unmatched. The germline CDR1 and CDR2 sequences are LNHDA and SQIVND (reference sequence).

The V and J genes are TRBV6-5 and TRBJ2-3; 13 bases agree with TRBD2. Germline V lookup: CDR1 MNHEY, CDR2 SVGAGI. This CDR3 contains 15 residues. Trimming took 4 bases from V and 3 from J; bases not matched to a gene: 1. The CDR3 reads CASSLLAGGTDTQYF. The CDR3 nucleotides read TGTGCCAGCAGTTTACTAGCGGGGGGGACAGATACGCAGTATTTT.

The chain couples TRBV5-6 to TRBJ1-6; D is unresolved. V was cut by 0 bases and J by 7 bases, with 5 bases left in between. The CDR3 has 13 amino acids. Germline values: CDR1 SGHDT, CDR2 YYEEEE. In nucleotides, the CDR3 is TGTGCCAGCAGCTTGGGGGAGAATTCACCCCTCCACTTT. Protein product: CASSLGENSPLHF.

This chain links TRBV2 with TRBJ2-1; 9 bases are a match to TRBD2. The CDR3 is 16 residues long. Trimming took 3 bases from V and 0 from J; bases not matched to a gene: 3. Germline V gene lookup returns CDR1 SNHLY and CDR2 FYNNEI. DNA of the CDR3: TGTGCCAGCAGTGAGAGGCGGGGGGGCTCCTACAATGAGCAGTTCTTC. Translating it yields CASSERRGGSYNEQFF.

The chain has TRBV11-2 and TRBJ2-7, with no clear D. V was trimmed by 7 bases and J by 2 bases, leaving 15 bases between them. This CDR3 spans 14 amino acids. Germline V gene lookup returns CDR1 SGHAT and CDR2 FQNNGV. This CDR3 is CASMGPSGPYEQYF. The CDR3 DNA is TGTGCCAGCATGGGTCCCTCTGGGCCCTACGAGCAGTACTTC.

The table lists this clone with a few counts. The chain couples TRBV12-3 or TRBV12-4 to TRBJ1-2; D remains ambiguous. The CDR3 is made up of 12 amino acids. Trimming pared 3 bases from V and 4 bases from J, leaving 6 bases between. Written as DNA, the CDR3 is TGTGCCAGCAGTTTGAGTACCTATGGCTACACCTTC. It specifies CASSLSTYGYTF.

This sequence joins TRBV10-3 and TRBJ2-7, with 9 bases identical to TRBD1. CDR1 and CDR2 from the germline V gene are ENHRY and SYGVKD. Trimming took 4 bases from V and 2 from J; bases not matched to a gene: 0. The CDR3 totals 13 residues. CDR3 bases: TGTGCCATCAGTGGGACAGGGGCCTACGAGCAGTACTTC. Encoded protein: CAISGTGAYEQYF.

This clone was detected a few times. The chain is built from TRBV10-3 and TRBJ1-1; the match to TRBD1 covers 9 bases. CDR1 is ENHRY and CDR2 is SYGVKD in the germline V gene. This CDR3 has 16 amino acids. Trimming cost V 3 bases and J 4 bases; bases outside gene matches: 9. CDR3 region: CAISDRDRAGGTEAFF. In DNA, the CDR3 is TGTGCCATCAGTGACCGGGACAGGGCTGGGGGCACTGAAGCTTTCTTT.

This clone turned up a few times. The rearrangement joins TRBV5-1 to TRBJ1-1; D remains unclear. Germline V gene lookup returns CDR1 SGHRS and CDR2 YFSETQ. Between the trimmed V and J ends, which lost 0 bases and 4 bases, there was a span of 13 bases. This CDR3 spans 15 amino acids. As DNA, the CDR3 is TGCGCCAGCAGCTTGGCCGGAGCATCTGGCACTGAAGCTTTCTTT. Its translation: CASSLAGASGTEAFF.

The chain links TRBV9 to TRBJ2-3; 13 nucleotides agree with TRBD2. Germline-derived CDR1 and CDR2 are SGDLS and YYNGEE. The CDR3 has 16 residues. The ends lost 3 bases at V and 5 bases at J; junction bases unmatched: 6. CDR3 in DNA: TGTGCCAGCAGCGCGACTAGCGGGAGGAGCTTAGATACGCAGTATTTT. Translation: CASSATSGRSLDTQYF.

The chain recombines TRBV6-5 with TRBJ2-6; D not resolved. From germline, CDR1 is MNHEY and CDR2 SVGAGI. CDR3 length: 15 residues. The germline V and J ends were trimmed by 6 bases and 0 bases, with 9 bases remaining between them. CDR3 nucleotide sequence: TGTGCCAGCAGGAGACAATCCTCTGGGGCCAACGTCCTGACTTTC. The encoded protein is CASRRQSSGANVLTF.

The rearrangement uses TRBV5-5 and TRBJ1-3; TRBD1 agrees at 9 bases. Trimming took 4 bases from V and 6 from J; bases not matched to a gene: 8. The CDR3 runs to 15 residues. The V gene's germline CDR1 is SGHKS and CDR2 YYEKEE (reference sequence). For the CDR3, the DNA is TGTGCCAGCAGCCAAAGGGGGACAGGGTTAAACACCATATATTTT. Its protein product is CASSQRGTGLNTIYF.

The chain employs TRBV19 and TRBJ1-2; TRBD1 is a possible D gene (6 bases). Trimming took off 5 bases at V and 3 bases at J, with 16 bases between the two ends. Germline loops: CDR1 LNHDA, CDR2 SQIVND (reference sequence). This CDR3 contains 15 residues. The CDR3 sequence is CASSRNRDNDYGYTF. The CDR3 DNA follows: TGTGCCAGTAGTCGAAACCGGGACAACGACTATGGCTACACCTTC. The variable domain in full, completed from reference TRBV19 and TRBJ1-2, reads DGGITQSPKYLFRKEGQNVTLSCEQNLNHDAMYWYRQDPGQGLRLIYYSQIVNDFQKGDIAEGYSVSREKKESFPLTVTSAQKNPTAFYLCASSRNRDNDYGYTFGSGTRLTVV.

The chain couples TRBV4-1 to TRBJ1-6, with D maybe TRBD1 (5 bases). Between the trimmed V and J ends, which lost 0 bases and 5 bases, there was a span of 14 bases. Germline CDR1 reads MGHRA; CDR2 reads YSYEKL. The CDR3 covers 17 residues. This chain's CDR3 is CASSQDLKGVNNSPLHF. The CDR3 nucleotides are TGCGCCAGCAGCCAAGATTTGAAAGGGGTGAATAATTCACCCCTCCACTTT.

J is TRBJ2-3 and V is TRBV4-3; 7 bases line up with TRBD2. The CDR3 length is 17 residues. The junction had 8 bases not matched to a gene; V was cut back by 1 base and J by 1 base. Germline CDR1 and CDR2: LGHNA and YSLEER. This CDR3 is CASSQALGGVGTDTQYF. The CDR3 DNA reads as TGCGCCAGCAGCCAAGCCCTTGGGGGGGTGGGCACAGATACGCAGTATTTT.

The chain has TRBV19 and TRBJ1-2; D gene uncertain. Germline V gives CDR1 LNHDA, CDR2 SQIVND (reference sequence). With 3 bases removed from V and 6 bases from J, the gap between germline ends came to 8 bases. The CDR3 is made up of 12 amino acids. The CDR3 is CASSMRADGYTF. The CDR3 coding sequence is TGTGCCAGTAGTATGCGAGCGGATGGCTACACCTTC.

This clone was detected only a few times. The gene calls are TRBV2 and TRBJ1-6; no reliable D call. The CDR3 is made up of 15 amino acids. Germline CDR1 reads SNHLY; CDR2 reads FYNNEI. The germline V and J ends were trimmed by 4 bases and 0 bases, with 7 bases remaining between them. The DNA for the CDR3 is TGTGCCAGCAGTGCCCAGTCCTCCTATAATTCACCCCTCCACTTT. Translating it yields CASSAQSSYNSPLHF.

In nucleotides, the CDR3 is TGTGCCAGCAGCCCGAAGCGGGAGCCTAGCACAGATACGCAGTATTTT. This codes for CASSPKREPSTDTQYF. The chain is built from TRBV5-4 and TRBJ2-3, with TRBD2 identical over 8 bases. J lost 0 bases, V lost 4 bases, and 7 bases had no gene match. Germline V lookup: CDR1 SGHNT, CDR2 YYREEE (reference sequence). This CDR3 has 16 amino acids.

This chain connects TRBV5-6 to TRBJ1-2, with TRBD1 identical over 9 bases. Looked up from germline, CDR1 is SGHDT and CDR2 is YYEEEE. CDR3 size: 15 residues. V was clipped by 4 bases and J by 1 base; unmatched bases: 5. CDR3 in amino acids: CASSIQGASNYGYTF. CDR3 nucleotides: TGTGCCAGCAGCATACAGGGGGCGAGTAACTATGGCTACACCTTC.

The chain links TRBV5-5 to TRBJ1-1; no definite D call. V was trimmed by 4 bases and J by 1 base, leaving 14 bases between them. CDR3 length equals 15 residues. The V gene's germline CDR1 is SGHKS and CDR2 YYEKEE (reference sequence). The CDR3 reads CASSTSFETNTEAFF. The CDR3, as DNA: TGTGCCAGCAGCACATCATTTGAAACGAACACTGAAGCTTTCTTT.

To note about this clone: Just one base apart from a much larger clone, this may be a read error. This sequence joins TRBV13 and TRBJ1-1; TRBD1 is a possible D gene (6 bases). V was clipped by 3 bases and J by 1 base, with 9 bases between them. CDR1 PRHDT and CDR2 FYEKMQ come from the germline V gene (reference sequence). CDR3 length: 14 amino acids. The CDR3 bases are TGTGCCAGCAGCTTCGGCAGGGGGAACACTGAAGCTTTCTTT. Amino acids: CASSFGRGNTEAFF. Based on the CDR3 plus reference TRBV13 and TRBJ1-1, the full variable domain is AAGVIQSPRHLIKEKRETATLKCYPIPRHDTVYWYQQGPGQDPQFLISFYEKMQSDKGSIPDRFSAQQFSDYHSELNMSSLELGDSALYFCASSFGRGNTEAFFGQGTRLTVV.

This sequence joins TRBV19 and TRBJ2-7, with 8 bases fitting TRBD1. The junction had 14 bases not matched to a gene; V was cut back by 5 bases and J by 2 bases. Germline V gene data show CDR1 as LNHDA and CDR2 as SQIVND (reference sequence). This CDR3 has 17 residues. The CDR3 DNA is TGTGCCAGTAGTCGGGATAACAGGGGGTCCTACCCCTACGAGCAGTACTTC. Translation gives CASSRDNRGSYPYEQYF.

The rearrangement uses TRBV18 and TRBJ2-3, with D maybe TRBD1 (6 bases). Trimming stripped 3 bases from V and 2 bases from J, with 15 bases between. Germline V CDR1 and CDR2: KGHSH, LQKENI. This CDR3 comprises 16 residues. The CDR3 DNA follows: TGTGCCAGCTCACCGTTCAGGGGACACTCCACAGATACGCAGTATTTT. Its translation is CASSPFRGHSTDTQYF. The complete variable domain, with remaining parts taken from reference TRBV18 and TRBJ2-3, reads NAGVMQNPRHLVRRRGQEARLRCSPMKGHSHVYWYRQLPEEGLKFMVYLQKENIIDESGMPKERFSAEFPKEGPSILRIQQVVRGDSAAYFCASSPFRGHSTDTQYFGPGTRLTVL.

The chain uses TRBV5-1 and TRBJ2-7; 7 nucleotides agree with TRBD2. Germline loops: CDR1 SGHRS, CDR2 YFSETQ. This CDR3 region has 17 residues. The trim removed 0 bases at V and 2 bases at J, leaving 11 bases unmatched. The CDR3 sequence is CASSLGQGGFSTYEQYF. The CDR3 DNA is TGCGCCAGCAGCTTGGGTCAGGGAGGGTTTTCCACCTACGAGCAGTACTTC.